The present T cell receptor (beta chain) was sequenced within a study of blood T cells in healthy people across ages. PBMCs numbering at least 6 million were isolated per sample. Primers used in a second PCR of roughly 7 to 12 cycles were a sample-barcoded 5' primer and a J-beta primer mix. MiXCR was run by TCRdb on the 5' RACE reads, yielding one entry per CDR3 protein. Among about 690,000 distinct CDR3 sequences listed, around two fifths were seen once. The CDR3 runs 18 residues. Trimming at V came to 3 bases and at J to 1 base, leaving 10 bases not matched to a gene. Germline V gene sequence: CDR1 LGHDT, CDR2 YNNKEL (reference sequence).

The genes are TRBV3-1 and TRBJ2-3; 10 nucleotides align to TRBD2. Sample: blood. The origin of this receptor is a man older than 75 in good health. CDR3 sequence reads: CASSHSMTSGSGTDTQYF. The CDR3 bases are TGTGCCAGCAGCCACTCCATGACTAGCGGGTCCGGCACAGATACGCAGTATTTT.